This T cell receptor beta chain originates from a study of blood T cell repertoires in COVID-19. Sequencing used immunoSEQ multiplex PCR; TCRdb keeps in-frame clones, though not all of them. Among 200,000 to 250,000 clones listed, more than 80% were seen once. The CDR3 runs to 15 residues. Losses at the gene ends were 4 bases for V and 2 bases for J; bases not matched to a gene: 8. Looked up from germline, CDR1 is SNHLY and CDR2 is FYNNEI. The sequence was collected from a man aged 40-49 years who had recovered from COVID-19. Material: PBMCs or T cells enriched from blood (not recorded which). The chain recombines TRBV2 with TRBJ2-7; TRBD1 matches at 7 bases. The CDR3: CASSAEGGHTYEQYF. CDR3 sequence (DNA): TGTGCCAGCAGTGCAGAAGGGGGCCATACCTACGAGCAGTACTTC.